The clone carrying this T cell receptor beta chain was recorded at least ten times. Its target is not known. The sample originates from a study of T cells in Graves' hyperthyroidism and ophthalmopathy. Study results and caveats: Patients with ophthalmopathy were separated from those with stable hyperthyroidism by a 13 V-J model.

TCR beta CDR3 region amplification was performed from RNA transcripts. HTBI primers were used for first-round RT-PCR of the TCR CDR3. From the multiplex PCR reads, TCRdb called clonotypes with MiXCR, one entry per CDR3 protein. The top ten clones hold 15% to 20% of a sample with about 500,000 distinct CDR3 sequences, 16% of them seen once. V was clipped by 5 bases and J by 0 bases, with 7 bases between them. The CDR3 covers 14 residues. Germline V CDR1 and CDR2: MDHEN, SYDVKM. A lack of ophthalmopathy progression within 18 months defined stable Graves' hyperthyroidism. Fresh peripheral blood, about 9.3 ml, yielded the PBMCs.

This rearrangement joins TRBV28 to TRBJ1-4, with D uncertain. The source is a woman aged 18-29 years with Graves' hyperthyroidism. Sequenced input: blood. CDR3 in DNA: TGTGCCAGCAGTGCATCTGCAACTAATGAAAAACTGTTTTTT. Translating it yields CASSASATNEKLFF.